This T cell receptor (beta chain) was recovered during a study of blood T cell repertoires in COVID-19. At the level of the study: The United States, Italy and Spain supplied acute and convalescent COVID-19 samples. Nucleic acid was either cDNA or gDNA, and it came from T cells, B-cell-depleted T cells, or PBMCs.

Per the original data handling: Amplification from reference gene primers served as the basis for estimated nucleated cell counts. The assay was immunoSEQ multiplex PCR, and TCRdb's table has in-frame clones only and misses some. V, J and clone size were drawn from that table, and D and trimming were deduced from the DNA. The sample holds around 120,000 clones; 85% are singletons and the top ten take 11%. Unmatched junction bases numbered 10, after V lost 3 bases and J lost 9 bases. Germline CDR1 KGHDR, CDR2 SFDVKD. The CDR3 length is 16 residues. The origin of this receptor is a man older than 75 with acute or convalescent COVID-19. The sample comprised peripheral blood. The chain carries TRBV24-1 and TRBJ2-1; 10 bases are a match to TRBD1. CDR3 nucleotides: TGTGCCACCAGTGATCCGACAGGGGGCTTGAGTGGTGAGCAGTTCTTC. This sequence encodes CATSDPTGGLSGEQFF.